This TCR beta chain was sequenced for a study of cytomegalovirus exposure and HLA in healthy donors. These donors counted as nominally healthy when sampled, but unrecorded immune exposures were likely. About this clone: Its matching antigen is unknown. The identical CDR3 is also encoded by other nucleotide sequences in the sample.

With V trimmed by 9 bases and J by 9 bases, 19 bases remained unmatched. Germline V CDR1 and CDR2: MRHNA, SNTAGT. The CDR3 consists of 17 residues. Points from the study as a whole: Analysis performed later found approximately 17,000 TCR beta sequences associated with HLA alleles at 0.05 false discovery rate.

Researchers ran the PCR with 60 Vbeta and 13 Jbeta primers. Profiled with immunoSEQ multiplex PCR; TCRdb holds only in-frame clones, not every one. Of about 150,000 clones listed, roughly 70% are singletons. The V and J genes are TRBV6-4 and TRBJ1-6; 8 bases match TRBD1. This sequence was found in a man between 50 and 59 years old in good health and CMV-seropositive. Sample: PBMCs. The CDR3 DNA is TGTGCCAGGTTCCGGGACAGGAGGACAGCGGTTGGTTCACCCCTCCACTTT. It specifies CARFRDRRTAVGSPLHF.